The next 18 T cell receptor beta chains were all read from a single sample in a study of cytotoxic CD8 clonotypes in ibrutinib-treated CLL. Method: immunoSEQ multiplex PCR; TCRdb's copy keeps in-frame clones and lacks some. In the table there are some 200,000 clones, nearly 80% of which are singletons. This sample comprised PBMCs, obtained after 12 months of ibrutinib treatment. These receptor sequences come from a human donor with chronic lymphocytic leukemia.

This sequence joins TRBV5-1 and TRBJ2-3; 7 bases line up with TRBD2. Germline lookup yields CDR1 SGHRS and CDR2 YFSETQ. V was clipped by 4 bases and J by 0 bases; unmatched bases: 11. The length of the CDR3 is 17 residues. The CDR3 DNA reads as TGCGCCAGCAGCAAGCAACCGGGACTAACTAGCACAGATACGCAGTATTTT. It translates to CASSKQPGLTSTDTQYF.

A few counts support this clone. The chain links TRBV5-1 to TRBJ1-6; no reliable D call. CDR1 SGHRS and CDR2 YFSETQ come from the germline V gene. The CDR3 covers 16 residues. V lost 2 bases and J 5 bases, leaving 14 bases between the germline ends. The CDR3 DNA sequence: TGCGCCAGCAGCTTAACGGGCTGGGGTGATAATTCACCCCTCCACTTT. This translates into CASSLTGWGDNSPLHF.

This rearrangement joins TRBV19 to TRBJ2-7; 9 nucleotides agree with TRBD1. V dropped 7 bases and J dropped 4; count of bases not matched to a gene: 5. Germline CDR1 and CDR2: LNHDA and SQIVND (reference sequence). This CDR3 spans 13 amino acids. CDR3 loop: CASTTGQGYEQYF. The CDR3 DNA follows: TGTGCCAGTACGACCGGACAGGGGTACGAGCAGTACTTC.

In its sample, this clone was seen a few times. The chain carries TRBV7-9 and TRBJ2-7; the D gene is possibly TRBD1 (5 bases). Germline assignment: CDR1 SEHNR and CDR2 FQNEAQ (reference sequence). This CDR3 has 13 residues. Trimming left V 5 bases short and J 2 bases short, with 10 bases between. CDR3 DNA sequence: TGTGCCAGCAGCGGGCAGGGAACCTACGAGCAGTACTTC. Protein sequence: CASSGQGTYEQYF.

CDR3 in amino acids: CASTNLGTGKGGYTF. Here the CDR3 DNA reads TGTGCCAGCACCAACCTCGGGACAGGGAAGGGCGGCTACACCTTC. J is TRBJ1-2 and V is TRBV6-5; 9 nucleotides line up with TRBD1. This CDR3 has 15 amino acids. Germline loops: CDR1 MNHEY, CDR2 SVGAGI. J was trimmed by 8 bases and V by 7 bases; bases with no gene match: 14.

The chain couples TRBV11-2 to TRBJ2-7; 11 bases fit TRBD2. CDR1 is SGHAT and CDR2 is FQNNGV in the germline V gene. The V and J ends lost 7 bases and 5 bases, in that order; junction bases with no gene match: 4. The length of the CDR3 is 13 residues. CDR3 DNA: TGTGCCAGCAAACTAGCGGGAGCGGACGAGCAGTACTTC. This codes for CASKLAGADEQYF.

The chain is built from TRBV6-6 and TRBJ1-5, with D unresolved. Germline CDR1 and CDR2: MNHNY and SVGAGI (reference sequence). Trimming removed 5 bases from V and 0 bases from J, with 14 bases in between. The CDR3 contains 16 residues. The CDR3 loop is CASSPLAGYSNQPQHF. As DNA, the CDR3 is TGTGCCAGCAGTCCACTCGCCGGGTATAGCAATCAGCCCCAGCATTTT.

This clone was observed at least ten times. V usage is TRBV6-5 and J usage is TRBJ1-2; weak D call: TRBD1 (6 bases). The CDR3 covers 15 residues. The germline gives CDR1 MNHEY, CDR2 SVGAGI. V was clipped by 0 bases and J by 5 bases, with 13 bases between them. The CDR3 DNA reads TGTGCCAGCAGTTACTCCTTAGGGGGGAAATATGGCTACACCTTC. Encoded protein: CASSYSLGGKYGYTF.

This clone was observed once. V and J are TRBV10-1 and TRBJ2-2, with 7 bases aligning to TRBD1. V was clipped by 1 base and J by 6 bases; unmatched bases: 2. Looked up from germline, CDR1 is WNHNN and CDR2 is SYGVQD (reference sequence). CDR3 length: 14 residues. CDR3 loop: CASSEWTGPGELFF. CDR3 bases: TGCGCCAGCAGTGAGTGGACAGGCCCCGGGGAGCTGTTTTTT.

The chain joins TRBV2 to TRBJ2-7, with 8 bases that match TRBD1. The CDR3 consists of 14 residues. Germline CDR1 is SNHLY and CDR2 is FYNNEI. V gave up 5 bases and J gave up 7 bases; unmatched junction bases: 10. This chain's CDR3 is CASSPRTGRWEQYF. The DNA for the CDR3 is TGTGCCAGCAGTCCTCGGACAGGGCGATGGGAGCAGTACTTC. The variable domain in full, completed from reference TRBV2 and TRBJ2-7, reads EPEVTQTPSHQVTQMGQEVILRCVPISNHLYFYWYRQILGQKVEFLVSFYNNEISEKSEIFDDQFSVERPDGSNFTLKIRSTKLEDSAMYFCASSPRTGRWEQYFGPGTRLTVT.

The chain combines TRBV2 with TRBJ2-1; D call uncertain. CDR3 length: 14 amino acids. V was cut by 4 bases and J by 1 base, with 8 bases left in between. Germline V gives CDR1 SNHLY, CDR2 FYNNEI. DNA of the CDR3: TGTGCCAGCAGTGCGGCAGATTCCTACAATGAGCAGTTCTTC. Translating it yields CASSAADSYNEQFF.

This clone showed up just once. The chain is built from TRBV6-6 and TRBJ2-7; 9 bases fit TRBD2. Trimming took 2 bases from V and 4 from J; bases not matched to a gene: 3. Germline lookup yields CDR1 MNHNY and CDR2 SVGAGI (reference sequence). This CDR3 comprises 14 residues. The DNA of the CDR3 is TGTGCCAGCAGTTACGCGCTAGCGGGGTACGAGCAGTACTTC. It yields the protein CASSYALAGYEQYF.

This clone appeared a few times. The J gene is TRBJ1-2, the V gene TRBV18; possibly TRBD1 for D (5 bases). V lost 0 bases and J lost 8, with 10 bases in between. The CDR3 runs 13 residues. Germline CDR1 reads KGHSH; CDR2 reads LQKENI. In nucleotides, the CDR3 is TGTGCCAGCTCACCACCGCCCGGGGCCGGCTACACCTTC. Protein sequence: CASSPPPGAGYTF.

This clone was observed a handful of times. This sequence joins TRBV20-1 and TRBJ2-1; the D is unclear. The V end was cut by 5 bases, the J end by 7 bases, with 6 bases between. This CDR3 region has 10 residues. Germline assignment: CDR1 DFQATT and CDR2 SNEGSKA (reference sequence). The CDR3 DNA reads as TGCAGTGCTGAGGTGAATGAGCAGTTCTTC. Translating gives CSAEVNEQFF.

The rearrangement joins TRBV6-1 to TRBJ2-7; 8 nucleotides line up with TRBD1. The CDR3 is 15 amino acids. V was pared by 2 bases and J by 1 base, with 4 bases of the junction left unmatched. CDR1 and CDR2 from the germline V gene are MNHNS and SASEGT. CDR3 DNA: TGTGCCAGCAGTGAATGGACAGGGCCATCCTACGAGCAGTACTTC. Residues: CASSEWTGPSYEQYF.

V gene TRBV6-1 combines with J gene TRBJ2-5; 10 bases line up with TRBD2. The germline V gene has CDR1 MNHNS and CDR2 SASEGT. This CDR3 contains 15 residues. V was clipped by 6 bases and J by 4 bases; unmatched bases: 8. Written as DNA, the CDR3 is TGTGCCAGCAGAACTAGCGGGGTACGCGTAGAGACCCAGTACTTC. This gives the protein CASRTSGVRVETQYF.

In this sample, this clone turned up a few times. The chain joins TRBV6-5 to TRBJ2-7; no firm D call. CDR1 MNHEY and CDR2 SVGAGI come from the germline V gene. Between the trimmed V and J ends, which lost 0 bases and 1 base, there was a span of 10 bases. The CDR3 totals 15 residues. Here the CDR3 DNA reads TGTGCCAGCAGTTACTCGCTTTTACAGTCCTACGAGCAGTACTTC. Its translation is CASSYSLLQSYEQYF.

V usage is TRBV10-3 and J usage is TRBJ1-1, with TRBD1 identical over 7 bases. There are 14 residues in the CDR3. CDR1 ENHRY and CDR2 SYGVKD come from the germline V gene. V lost 6 bases, J lost 1 base, and 5 bases stayed unmatched. This CDR3 reads CAIRTGTANTEAFF. The CDR3, as DNA: TGTGCCATCAGGACCGGGACAGCGAACACTGAAGCTTTCTTT.